Below are 23 T cell receptor beta chains sequenced from a single sample in a study of T cell repertoires in cytomegalovirus infection. Via MiXCR, TCRdb re-called the reads, giving one row per CDR3 protein. The sample holds around 440,000 distinct CDR3 sequences, around 10% seen once. Sequencing input: PBMCs. The source of these receptors is a human donor in good health (CMV status not recorded). Some clones in this sample may be carry-over from other donors' samples.

Ten or more counts support this clonotype. The genes are TRBV9 and TRBJ2-1; 7 bases line up with TRBD2. In germline, CDR1 is SGDLS, CDR2 YYNGEE. Unmatched junction bases numbered 14, after V lost 4 bases and J lost 10 bases. The CDR3 has 15 amino acids. The CDR3 is CASSTGLRSIGEQFF. In nucleotides, the CDR3 is TGTGCCAGCAGCACGGGACTACGTTCCATCGGAGAGCAGTTCTTC.

In its sample, this clonotype was seen many times. The chain couples TRBV7-6 to TRBJ2-1; TRBD1 or TRBD2 may be the D gene (5 bases each). The length of the CDR3 is 14 residues. V lost 5 bases, J lost 7 bases, and 15 bases lay in between. Germline V gene sequence: CDR1 SGHVS, CDR2 FNYEAQ. CDR3 protein: CASSRGQGTNEQFF. The CDR3 coding sequence is TGTGCCAGCAGCCGAGGGCAGGGAACGAATGAGCAGTTCTTC.

This clonotype was observed many times. The chain joins TRBV10-3 to TRBJ1-5; no firm D call. Germline V gives CDR1 ENHRY, CDR2 SYGVKD. This CDR3 is 16 amino acids long. V was clipped by 4 bases and J by 0 bases, with 13 bases between them. The CDR3 protein is CAISGVATDSNQPQHF. DNA of the CDR3: TGTGCCATCAGTGGGGTGGCAACAGATAGCAATCAGCCCCAGCATTTT.

This CDR3 reads CASSSGGSGDTQYF. DNA of the CDR3: TGTGCCAGCTCTTCGGGAGGCTCCGGGGATACGCAGTATTTT. This chain joins TRBV10-3 and TRBJ2-3, with 7 bases fitting TRBD2. Trimming cost V 10 bases and J 6 bases; bases outside gene matches: 13. The CDR3 is 14 amino acids. The V gene's germline CDR1 is ENHRY and CDR2 SYGVKD.

The chain carries TRBV19 and TRBJ1-5; D is ambiguous. CDR1 LNHDA and CDR2 SQIVND come from the germline V gene (reference sequence). The CDR3 extends over 20 amino acids. The germline V and J ends were trimmed by 3 bases and 3 bases, with 27 bases remaining between them. Written as DNA, the CDR3 is TGTGCCAGTAGTATTGATTCAGGCAGGATGGGATGGATCGTCAATCAGCCCCAGCATTTT. It codes for CASSIDSGRMGWIVNQPQHF. Full variable domain (remainder filled in from reference TRBV19 and TRBJ1-5): DGGITQSPKYLFRKEGQNVTLSCEQNLNHDAMYWYRQDPGQGLRLIYYSQIVNDFQKGDIAEGYSVSREKKESFPLTVTSAQKNPTAFYLCASSIDSGRMGWIVNQPQHFGDGTRLSIL.

This clonotype has just a few counts. This chain uses TRBV6-5 with TRBJ2-6; TRBD2 matches 13 bases. The CDR3 covers 16 residues. Germline CDR1 and CDR2: MNHEY and SVGAGI. J lost 1 base, V lost 7 bases, and 1 base had no gene match. CDR3 coding DNA: TGTGCCAGCATGGGACTAGCGGGATCTGGGGCCAACGTCCTGACTTTC. Its translation: CASMGLAGSGANVLTF.

This clonotype was observed many times. This chain's CDR3 is CASSLQRGLQETQYF. CDR3 nucleotide sequence: TGTGCCAGCAGTTTACAAAGGGGGCTCCAAGAGACCCAGTACTTC. V gene TRBV28 combines with J gene TRBJ2-5; 7 nucleotides match TRBD1. The germline V gene encodes CDR1 MDHEN and CDR2 SYDVKM. CDR3 size: 15 residues. V shed 2 bases, J shed 1 base, and the junction held 4 bases outside the gene matches. Based on the CDR3 plus reference TRBV28 and TRBJ2-5, the full variable domain is DVKVTQSSRYLVKRTGEKVFLECVQDMDHENMFWYRQDPGLGLRLIYFSYDVKMKEKGDIPEGYSVSREKKERFSLILESASTNQTSMYLCASSLQRGLQETQYFGPGTRLLVL.

There are many counts of this clonotype. The J gene is TRBJ2-7, the V gene TRBV28; TRBD2 is a possible D gene (6 bases). This CDR3 spans 14 amino acids. Per the germline V gene, CDR1 is MDHEN and CDR2 is SYDVKM. Trimming left V 5 bases short and J 2 bases short, with 13 bases between. This CDR3 is CASSLIAATYEQYF. DNA of the CDR3: TGTGCCAGCAGTCTCATAGCGGCAACCTACGAGCAGTACTTC.

This clonotype appeared many times. The chain has TRBV7-9 and TRBJ2-7, with 11 bases fitting TRBD2. Germline V gene data show CDR1 as SEHNR and CDR2 as FQNEAQ (reference sequence). J gave up 3 bases and V 3 bases, and 13 bases lay outside the gene matches. CDR3 size: 18 residues. DNA for the CDR3: TGTGCCAGCAGCTTCTACCGGGGTACTAGCGGGAGACTCTACGAGCAGTACTTC. Encoded protein: CASSFYRGTSGRLYEQYF.

In its sample, this clonotype was seen many times. The V call is TRBV6-5, the J call TRBJ1-2; 9 nucleotides line up with TRBD1. The CDR3 consists of 14 residues. The germline V gene has CDR1 MNHEY and CDR2 SVGAGI. V gave up 0 bases and J gave up 6 bases; unmatched junction bases: 2. The CDR3 DNA sequence: TGTGCCAGCAGTTACTCAGGGACAGGGCATGGCTACACCTTC. Translating gives CASSYSGTGHGYTF.

In its sample, this clonotype was seen a few times. The J gene is TRBJ1-5, the V gene TRBV3-1, with 7 bases aligning to TRBD1. Germline assignment: CDR1 LGHDT and CDR2 YNNKEL (reference sequence). There are 17 residues in the CDR3. V dropped 1 base and J dropped 1; count of bases not matched to a gene: 7. The CDR3 spells CASSQGRNRGSNQPQHF. The DNA for the CDR3 is TGTGCCAGCAGCCAAGGGCGCAACAGGGGCAGCAATCAGCCCCAGCATTTT.

The V gene is TRBV6-1, the J gene TRBJ1-5, with D possibly being TRBD1 (5 bases). This CDR3 comprises 15 residues. With 6 bases removed from V and 0 bases from J, the gap between germline ends came to 12 bases. The germline CDR1 and CDR2 sequences are MNHNS and SASEGT. CDR3 amino acids: CASRAGPGSNQPQHF. CDR3 coding DNA: TGTGCCAGCAGGGCAGGGCCAGGTAGCAATCAGCCCCAGCATTTT.

This clonotype was seen a few times. This chain uses TRBV15 with TRBJ1-2; 7 bases are shared with TRBD1. The CDR3 length is 15 residues. CDR1 and CDR2 from the germline V gene are LNHNV and YYDKDF (reference sequence). The junction had 6 bases not matched to a gene; V was cut back by 5 bases and J by 0 bases. CDR3 sequence: CATSSRQGPNYGYTF. CDR3 in DNA: TGTGCCACCAGCTCCCGACAGGGCCCTAACTATGGCTACACCTTC.

This clonotype was picked up many times. The J gene is TRBJ1-1, the V gene TRBV11-2, with a weak D call TRBD1 (5 bases). The CDR3 spans 14 residues. Trimming removed 4 bases from V and 4 bases from J, with 13 bases in between. In germline, CDR1 is SGHAT, CDR2 FQNNGV. The CDR3 loop reads CASSSTWGSTEAFF. In DNA, the CDR3 is TGTGCCAGCAGCTCCACCTGGGGGAGCACTGAAGCTTTCTTT.

This clonotype was observed at least ten times. The chain uses TRBV20-1 and TRBJ2-5, with 10 bases fitting TRBD1. The CDR3 extends over 15 amino acids. Per germline, CDR1 DFQATT and CDR2 SNEGSKA (reference sequence). Trimming removed 3 bases from V and 5 bases from J; junction bases left unmatched: 9. In DNA form, the CDR3 reads TGCAGTGCTAGCCACGGACAGGGGGTTGGGGAGACCCAGTACTTC. Translated, it gives CSASHGQGVGETQYF.

In its sample, this clonotype was seen a few times. The chain has TRBV7-9 and TRBJ2-5; 7 bases match TRBD2. The J segment lost 5 bases and the V segment lost 7 bases, leaving 10 bases of the junction unmatched. The CDR3 loop spans 14 amino acids. The germline gives CDR1 SEHNR, CDR2 FQNEAQ (reference sequence). CDR3 residues: CASTRPGGTETQYF. Written as DNA, the CDR3 is TGTGCCAGCACCCGGCCCGGGGGGACGGAGACCCAGTACTTC.

This clonotype was detected a few times. The chain couples TRBV27 to TRBJ2-6; no clear D. V lost 4 bases, J lost 0 bases, and 7 bases lay in between. There are 15 residues in the CDR3. Germline V CDR1 and CDR2: MNHEY, SMNVEV (reference sequence). CDR3 nucleotide sequence: TGTGCCAGCAGTTATGGGTTCTCTGGGGCCAACGTCCTGACTTTC. Amino acid sequence: CASSYGFSGANVLTF.

The gene calls are TRBV6-5 and TRBJ2-3; the D is unclear. This CDR3 contains 13 residues. The V gene's germline CDR1 is MNHEY and CDR2 SVGAGI. The V and J ends lost 5 bases and 6 bases respectively, with 12 bases between them. CDR3 DNA: TGTGCCAGCAGTAAGGGCCCCAGGGATACGCAGTATTTT. This encodes CASSKGPRDTQYF.

This clonotype has a handful of counts. This sequence joins TRBV20-1 and TRBJ2-1; D is possibly TRBD2 (6 bases). CDR3 length: 13 amino acids. Germline V gives CDR1 DFQATT, CDR2 SNEGSKA (reference sequence). Trimming removed 3 bases from V and 6 bases from J, with 12 bases in between. CDR3 sequence reads: CSASGSYINEQFF. CDR3 nucleotides: TGCAGTGCTAGCGGGAGTTACATCAATGAGCAGTTCTTC.

This clonotype was seen at least ten times. This rearrangement joins TRBV12-3 or TRBV12-4 to TRBJ1-2; D is undetermined. The CDR3 sequence is 15 residues long. Trimming took 1 base from V and 4 from J, leaving 13 bases between them. The CDR3 here is CASSLGGAGSYGYTF. The DNA for the CDR3 is TGTGCCAGCAGTTTAGGAGGAGCAGGATCCTATGGCTACACCTTC.

There are many counts of this clonotype. The gene calls are TRBV28 and TRBJ2-5; D perhaps matches TRBD1 (6 bases). V dropped 5 bases and J dropped 5 bases, with 21 bases sitting between them. CDR3 size: 16 residues. Germline V CDR1 and CDR2: MDHEN, SYDVKM. The CDR3: CASSQEDSPSWETQYF. Written as DNA, the CDR3 is TGTGCCAGCAGTCAAGAGGACAGCCCGTCGTGGGAGACCCAGTACTTC.

This clonotype was seen at least ten times. The chain combines TRBV19 with TRBJ2-1; TRBD2 aligns across 16 bases. With V trimmed by 5 bases and J by 8 bases, 6 bases remained unmatched. This CDR3 region has 16 residues. CDR1 and CDR2 (germline): LNHDA, SQIVND (reference sequence). CDR3 sequence: CASSPGTSGRAYEQFF. CDR3 in DNA: TGTGCCAGTAGTCCGGGGACTAGCGGGAGGGCCTATGAGCAGTTCTTC.

The table lists this clonotype with many counts. This rearrangement joins TRBV30 to TRBJ1-2; D gene ambiguous. V shed 0 bases and J shed 7 bases, with 9 bases lying between them. CDR1 and CDR2 (germline): GTSNPN, SVGIG (reference sequence). CDR3 length: 12 residues. The CDR3 DNA sequence: TGTGCCTGGAGTGTAGGCAGCCCTGGCTACACCTTC. It translates to CAWSVGSPGYTF. Full variable domain (remainder filled in from reference TRBV30 and TRBJ1-2): SQTIHQWPATLVQPVGSPLSLECTVEGTSNPNLYWYRQAAGRGLQLLFYSVGIGQISSEVPQNLSASRPQDRQFILSSKKLLLSDSGFYLCAWSVGSPGYTFGSGTRLTVV.